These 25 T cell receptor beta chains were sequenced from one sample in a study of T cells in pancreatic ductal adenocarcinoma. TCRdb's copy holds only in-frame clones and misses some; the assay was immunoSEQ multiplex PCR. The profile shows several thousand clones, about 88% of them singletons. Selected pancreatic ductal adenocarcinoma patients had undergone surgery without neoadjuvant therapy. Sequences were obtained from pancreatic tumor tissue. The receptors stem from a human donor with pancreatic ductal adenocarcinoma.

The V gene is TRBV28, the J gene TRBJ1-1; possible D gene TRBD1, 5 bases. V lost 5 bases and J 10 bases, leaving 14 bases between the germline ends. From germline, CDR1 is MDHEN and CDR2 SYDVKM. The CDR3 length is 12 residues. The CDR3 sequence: CASSLVRVRAFF. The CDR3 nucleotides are TGTGCCAGCAGTCTCGTCAGGGTCCGAGCTTTCTTT.

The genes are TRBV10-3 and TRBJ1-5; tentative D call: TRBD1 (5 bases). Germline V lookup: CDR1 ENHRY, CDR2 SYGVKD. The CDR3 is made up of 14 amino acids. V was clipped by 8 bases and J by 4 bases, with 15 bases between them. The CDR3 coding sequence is TGTGCCATCGCTAAGATGGGGGGAAATCAGCCCCAGCATTTT. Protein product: CAIAKMGGNQPQHF.

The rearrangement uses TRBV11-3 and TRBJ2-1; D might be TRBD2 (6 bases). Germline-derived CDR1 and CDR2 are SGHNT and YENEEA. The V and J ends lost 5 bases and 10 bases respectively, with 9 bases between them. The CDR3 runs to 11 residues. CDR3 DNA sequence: TGTGCCAGCAGCCTTGGGAGGGAGCAGTTCTTC. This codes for CASSLGREQFF.

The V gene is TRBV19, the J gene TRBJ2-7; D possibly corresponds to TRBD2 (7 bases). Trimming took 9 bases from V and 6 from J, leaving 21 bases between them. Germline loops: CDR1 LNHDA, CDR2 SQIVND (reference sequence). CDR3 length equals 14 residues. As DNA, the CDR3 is TGTGCCAGCGCCGCGGGGGCCTCATCCGGCGAGCAGTACTTC. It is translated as CASAAGASSGEQYF.

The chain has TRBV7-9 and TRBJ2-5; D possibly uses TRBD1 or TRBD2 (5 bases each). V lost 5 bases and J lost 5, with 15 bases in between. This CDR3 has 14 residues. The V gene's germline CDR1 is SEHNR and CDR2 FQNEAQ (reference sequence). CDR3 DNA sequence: TGTGCCAGCAGCCCACTGAGGGGTAGGGAGACCCAGTACTTC. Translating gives CASSPLRGRETQYF.

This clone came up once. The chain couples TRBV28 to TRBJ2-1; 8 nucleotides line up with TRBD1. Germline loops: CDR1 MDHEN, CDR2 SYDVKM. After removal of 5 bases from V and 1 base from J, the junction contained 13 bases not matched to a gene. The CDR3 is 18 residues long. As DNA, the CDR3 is TGTGCCAGCAGTGCCTGGCAGGGGGCGATAATATCCTACAATGAGCAGTTCTTC. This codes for CASSAWQGAIISYNEQFF.

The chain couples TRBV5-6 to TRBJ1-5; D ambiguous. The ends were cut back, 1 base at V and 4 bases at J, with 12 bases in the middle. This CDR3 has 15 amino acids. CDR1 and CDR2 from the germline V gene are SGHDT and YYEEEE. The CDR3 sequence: CASSLNGEFNQPQHF. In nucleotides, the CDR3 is TGTGCCAGCAGCTTGAACGGGGAATTTAATCAGCCCCAGCATTTT. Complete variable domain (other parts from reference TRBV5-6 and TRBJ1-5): DAGVTQSPTHLIKTRGQQVTLRCSPKSGHDTVSWYQQALGQGPQFIFQYYEEEERQRGNFPDRFSGHQFPNYSSELNVNALLLGDSALYLCASSLNGEFNQPQHFGDGTRLSIL.

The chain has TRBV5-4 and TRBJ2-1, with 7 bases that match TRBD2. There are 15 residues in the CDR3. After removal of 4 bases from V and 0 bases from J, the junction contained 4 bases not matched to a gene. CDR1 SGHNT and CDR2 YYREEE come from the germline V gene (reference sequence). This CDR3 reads CASSAGTTSYNEQFF. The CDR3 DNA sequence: TGTGCCAGCAGCGCCGGGACTACCTCCTACAATGAGCAGTTCTTC.

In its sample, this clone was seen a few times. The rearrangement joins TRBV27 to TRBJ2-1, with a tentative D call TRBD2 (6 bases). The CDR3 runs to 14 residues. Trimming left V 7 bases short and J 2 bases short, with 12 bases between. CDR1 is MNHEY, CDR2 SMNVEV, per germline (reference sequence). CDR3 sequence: CASTALAPYNEQFF. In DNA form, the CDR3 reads TGTGCCAGCACGGCACTAGCCCCCTACAATGAGCAGTTCTTC.

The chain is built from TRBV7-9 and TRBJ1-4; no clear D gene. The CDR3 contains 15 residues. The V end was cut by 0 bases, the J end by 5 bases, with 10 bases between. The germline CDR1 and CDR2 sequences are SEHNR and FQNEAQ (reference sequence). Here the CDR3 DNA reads TGTGCCAGCAGCTTAGCGCGGTACGGGAATGAAAAACTGTTTTTT. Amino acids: CASSLARYGNEKLFF.

CDR3 sequence reads: CASSPGGQGAEKLFF. CDR3 DNA: TGTGCCAGCAGCCCAGGAGGACAGGGGGCTGAAAAACTGTTTTTT. V is TRBV7-8 and J is TRBJ1-4; 11 bases are shared with TRBD1. This CDR3 has 15 residues. V trimming: 5 bases; J trimming: 7 bases; junction bases outside the gene matches: 6. Per germline, CDR1 SGHVS and CDR2 FQNEAQ.

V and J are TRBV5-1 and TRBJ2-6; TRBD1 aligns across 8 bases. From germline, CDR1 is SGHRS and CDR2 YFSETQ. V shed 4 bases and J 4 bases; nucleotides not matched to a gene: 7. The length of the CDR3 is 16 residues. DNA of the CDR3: TGCGCCAGCAGCCTAACAGGGGGGCAGGGGGCCAACGTCCTGACTTTC. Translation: CASSLTGGQGANVLTF.

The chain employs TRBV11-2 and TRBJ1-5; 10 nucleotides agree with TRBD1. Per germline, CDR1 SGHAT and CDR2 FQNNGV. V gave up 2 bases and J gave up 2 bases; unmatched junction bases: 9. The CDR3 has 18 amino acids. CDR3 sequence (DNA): TGTGCCAGCAGCTTAAAAGACAGGGGGCGCGGGCGCAATCAGCCCCAGCATTTT. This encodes CASSLKDRGRGRNQPQHF.

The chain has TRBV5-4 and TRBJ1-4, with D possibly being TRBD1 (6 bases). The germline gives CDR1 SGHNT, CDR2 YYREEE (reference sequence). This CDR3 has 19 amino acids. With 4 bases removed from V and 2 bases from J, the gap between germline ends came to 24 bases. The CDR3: CASSTWVQQGPRTNEKLFF. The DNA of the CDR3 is TGTGCCAGCAGCACATGGGTTCAACAGGGCCCGCGGACTAATGAAAAACTGTTTTTT.

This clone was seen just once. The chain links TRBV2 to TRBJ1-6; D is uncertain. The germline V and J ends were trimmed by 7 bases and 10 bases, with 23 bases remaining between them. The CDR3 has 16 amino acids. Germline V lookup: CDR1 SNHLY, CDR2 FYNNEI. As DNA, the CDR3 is TGTGCCAGCACCTCCCTCGCGACTCCCCGAGAGTCACCCCTCCACTTT. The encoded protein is CASTSLATPRESPLHF.

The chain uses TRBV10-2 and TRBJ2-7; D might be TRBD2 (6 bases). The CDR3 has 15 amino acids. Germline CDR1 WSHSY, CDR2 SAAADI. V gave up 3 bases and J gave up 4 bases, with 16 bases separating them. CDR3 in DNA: TGCGCCAGCAGTGATACCGGGACGGGGGATTACGAGCAGTACTTC. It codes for CASSDTGTGDYEQYF.

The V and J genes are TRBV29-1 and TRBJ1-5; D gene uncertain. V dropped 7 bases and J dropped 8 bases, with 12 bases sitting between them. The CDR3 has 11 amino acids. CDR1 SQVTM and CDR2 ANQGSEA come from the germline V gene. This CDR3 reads CSGKGAEPQHF. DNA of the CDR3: TGCAGCGGAAAGGGAGCTGAGCCCCAGCATTTT. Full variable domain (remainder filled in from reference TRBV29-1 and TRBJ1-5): SAVISQKPSRDICQRGTSLTIQCQVDSQVTMMFWYRQQPGQSLTLIATANQGSEATYESGFVIDKFPISRPNLTFSTLTVSNMSPEDSSIYLCSGKGAEPQHFGDGTRLSIL.

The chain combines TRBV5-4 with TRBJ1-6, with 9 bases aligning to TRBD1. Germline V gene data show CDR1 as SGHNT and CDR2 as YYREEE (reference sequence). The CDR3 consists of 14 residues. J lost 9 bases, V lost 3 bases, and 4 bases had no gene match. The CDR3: CASSWDRESSPLHF. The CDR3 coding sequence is TGTGCCAGCAGCTGGGACAGGGAGAGTTCACCCCTCCACTTT.

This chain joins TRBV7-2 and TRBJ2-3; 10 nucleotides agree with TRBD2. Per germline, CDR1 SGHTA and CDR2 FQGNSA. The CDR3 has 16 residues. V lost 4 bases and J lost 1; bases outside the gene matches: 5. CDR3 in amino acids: CASSYSGGTGTDTQYF. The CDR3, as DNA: TGTGCCAGCAGCTATAGCGGGGGGACGGGCACAGATACGCAGTATTTT.

The CDR3 sequence is CASSLDAGVLNEQFF. CDR3 bases: TGTGCCAGCAGCTTAGACGCGGGAGTTCTCAATGAGCAGTTCTTC. J is TRBJ2-1 and V is TRBV7-9, with TRBD2 identical over 7 bases. This CDR3 has 15 residues. Germline CDR1 SEHNR, CDR2 FQNEAQ (reference sequence). J lost 6 bases, V lost 1 base, and 6 bases had no gene match.

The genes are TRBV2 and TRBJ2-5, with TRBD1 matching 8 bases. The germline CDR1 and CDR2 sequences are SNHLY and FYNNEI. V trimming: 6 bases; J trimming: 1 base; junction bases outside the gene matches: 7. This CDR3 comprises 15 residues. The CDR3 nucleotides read TGTGCCAGCAGGGATGTAACAGGGGGCCAAGAGACCCAGTACTTC. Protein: CASRDVTGGQETQYF. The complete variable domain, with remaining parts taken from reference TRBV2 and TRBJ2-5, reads EPEVTQTPSHQVTQMGQEVILRCVPISNHLYFYWYRQILGQKVEFLVSFYNNEISEKSEIFDDQFSVERPDGSNFTLKIRSTKLEDSAMYFCASRDVTGGQETQYFGPGTRLLVL.

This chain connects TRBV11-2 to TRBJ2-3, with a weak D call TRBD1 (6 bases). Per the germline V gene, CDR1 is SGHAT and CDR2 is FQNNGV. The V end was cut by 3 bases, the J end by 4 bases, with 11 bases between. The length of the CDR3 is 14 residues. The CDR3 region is CASSFGGGSDTQYF. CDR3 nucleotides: TGTGCCAGCAGCTTCGGTGGGGGCTCAGATACGCAGTATTTT.

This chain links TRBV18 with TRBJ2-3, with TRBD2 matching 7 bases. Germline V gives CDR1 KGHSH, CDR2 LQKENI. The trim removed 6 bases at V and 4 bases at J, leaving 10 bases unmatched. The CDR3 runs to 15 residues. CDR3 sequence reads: CASSPRGGIADTQYF. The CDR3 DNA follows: TGTGCCAGCTCTCCGCGGGGAGGGATCGCAGATACGCAGTATTTT.

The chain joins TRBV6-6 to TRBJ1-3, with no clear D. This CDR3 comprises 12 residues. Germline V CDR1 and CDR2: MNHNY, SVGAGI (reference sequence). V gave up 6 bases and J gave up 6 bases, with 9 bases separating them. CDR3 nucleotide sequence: TGTGCCAGCAGCATCTCAGAAAACACCATATATTTT. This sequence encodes CASSISENTIYF.

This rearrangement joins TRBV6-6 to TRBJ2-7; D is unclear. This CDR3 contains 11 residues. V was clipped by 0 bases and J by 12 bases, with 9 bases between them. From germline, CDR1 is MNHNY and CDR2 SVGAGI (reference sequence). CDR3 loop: CASSYSLDRYF. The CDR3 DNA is TGTGCCAGCAGTTACTCCCTAGATCGGTACTTC.